These 9 T cell receptor beta chains were all obtained from the same sample, sequenced in a study of blood T cell repertoires in COVID-19. Profiling relied on immunoSEQ multiplex PCR, and the TCRdb table lists in-frame clones only, not all of them. The data hold some 250,000 clones, with around 87% observed a single time. Sequencing was performed on peripheral blood. These receptors were obtained from a woman in her twenties or thirties who had recovered from COVID-19.

The chain couples TRBV7-9 to TRBJ1-1; TRBD1 is a possible D gene (5 bases). V gave up 1 base and J gave up 0 bases, with 9 bases separating them. Germline CDR1 is SEHNR and CDR2 is FQNEAQ (reference sequence). The CDR3 consists of 15 residues. The DNA of the CDR3 is TGTGCCAGCAGCTTAGTTACAGGCCTGAACACTGAAGCTTTCTTT. Its protein product is CASSLVTGLNTEAFF.

The chain carries TRBV2 and TRBJ2-5, with TRBD1 as a possible D gene (8 bases). The germline gives CDR1 SNHLY, CDR2 FYNNEI. Trimming left V 8 bases short and J 0 bases short, with 13 bases between. The CDR3 length is 14 residues. In DNA form, the CDR3 reads TGTGCCAGCGTACAGGGGGGGTACCAAGAGACCCAGTACTTC. Protein sequence: CASVQGGYQETQYF.

This chain joins TRBV5-1 and TRBJ2-5, with 7 bases matching TRBD1. The V gene end was trimmed by 4 bases and the J gene end by 3 bases; junction bases not matched to a gene: 9. Germline V CDR1 and CDR2: SGHRS, YFSETQ. This CDR3 spans 15 amino acids. The CDR3 DNA is TGCGCCAGCAGCGTCCAGACAGGGCCCGAAGAGACCCAGTACTTC. Translated: CASSVQTGPEETQYF.

The chain combines TRBV5-4 with TRBJ2-5, with D possibly being TRBD1 (5 bases). Per the germline V gene, CDR1 is SGHNT and CDR2 is YYREEE (reference sequence). V was pared by 0 bases and J by 3 bases, with 12 bases between. This CDR3 is built from 15 residues. CDR3 in DNA: TGTGCCAGCAGCTTGGCTCAGGGTAAAGAAGAGACCCAGTACTTC. Its protein product is CASSLAQGKEETQYF. Full variable domain (remainder filled in from reference TRBV5-4 and TRBJ2-5): ETGVTQSPTHLIKTRGQQVTLRCSSQSGHNTVSWYQQALGQGPQFIFQYYREEENGRGNFPPRFSGLQFPNYSSELNVNALELDDSALYLCASSLAQGKEETQYFGPGTRLLVL.

This clone has just a few counts. This rearrangement joins TRBV4-1 to TRBJ2-1, with D possibly being TRBD2 (6 bases). The CDR3 contains 13 residues. V was shortened by 4 bases and J by 3 bases, with 7 bases between the two germline ends. In germline, CDR1 is MGHRA, CDR2 YSYEKL. CDR3 DNA: TGCGCCAGCAGCCGGGACTTCTACAATGAGCAGTTCTTC. As protein: CASSRDFYNEQFF.

The J gene is TRBJ2-3, the V gene TRBV4-2; 12 bases are shared with TRBD2. The CDR3 runs to 15 residues. Germline assignment: CDR1 LGHNA and CDR2 YNFKEQ. J lost 6 bases, V lost 3 bases, and 4 bases had no gene match. The CDR3 DNA reads as TGTGCCAGCAGCCACCCTAGCGGGGGGGCCGATACGCAGTATTTT. This encodes CASSHPSGGADTQYF.

V gene TRBV9 combines with J gene TRBJ1-4; perhaps TRBD1 as D (6 bases). CDR1 is SGDLS, CDR2 YYNGEE, per germline. The CDR3 contains 14 residues. V lost 1 base, J lost 8 bases, and 12 bases lay in between. DNA of the CDR3: TGTGCCAGCAGCGTAAACAGGGTTGGCGAAAAACTGTTTTTT. Amino acids: CASSVNRVGEKLFF. The whole variable domain, remainder taken from reference TRBV9 and TRBJ1-4, is DSGVTQTPKHLITATGQRVTLRCSPRSGDLSVYWYQQSLDQGLQFLIQYYNGEERAKGNILERFSAQQFPDLHSELNLSSLELGDSALYFCASSVNRVGEKLFFGSGTQLSVL.

The chain couples TRBV5-6 to TRBJ2-3, with TRBD2 matching over 9 bases. J gave up 4 bases and V 4 bases, and 7 bases lay outside the gene matches. Germline lookup yields CDR1 SGHDT and CDR2 YYEEEE. The CDR3 covers 15 residues. The CDR3 DNA sequence: TGTGCCAGCAGCAAAGAGCGGGGGGCCTCAGATACGCAGTATTTT. Translation: CASSKERGASDTQYF.

The rearrangement uses TRBV12-5 and TRBJ2-3; D might be TRBD2 (6 bases). The CDR3 spans 17 residues. The V gene lost 4 bases and the J gene lost 0 bases, with 17 bases spanning the gap. Germline assignment: CDR1 LGHNT and CDR2 FRNRAP. DNA for the CDR3: TGTGCTAGTGGTTCCTGGGGAGGCGGTGCTAGCACAGATACGCAGTATTTT. It is translated as CASGSWGGGASTDTQYF.